This T cell receptor beta chain was sequenced in a study of blood T cell repertoires in COVID-19. The overall study: COVID-19 samples from acute and convalescent phases originated in the United States, Italy and Spain. The cDNA or gDNA used as material had been derived from T cells, B-cell-depleted T cells, or PBMCs.

Which cohort a participant joined came from the clinical history participants gave. Germline V gene lookup returns CDR1 GTSNPN and CDR2 SVGIG (reference sequence). Trimming removed 3 bases from V and 7 bases from J; junction bases left unmatched: 6. The CDR3 sequence is 12 residues long. In the authors' methods: Quantification of nucleated cells was approximated via reference gene primer amplification. Sequencing used immunoSEQ multiplex PCR; TCRdb keeps in-frame clones, though not all of them. V and J calls and clone size are copied from that table; D and trimming were computed from the DNA. Of over 250,000 clones in the sample, more than 75% are singletons; the top ten hold roughly 5%.

The clonotype originates from a woman in her thirties who had recovered from COVID-19. This chain uses TRBV30 with TRBJ2-7; 7 nucleotides align to TRBD1. The specimen was PBMCs or T cells enriched from blood (not recorded which). The CDR3 loop is CAWSTGVWEQYF. CDR3 sequence (DNA): TGTGCCTGGAGCACAGGGGTCTGGGAGCAGTACTTC.